This TCR beta chain is drawn from a study of beta chain features in type 1 diabetes. Study summary: All of the samples together had over 90 million sorted cells examined.

Worth noting for this clone: What it recognizes is unknown.

The CDR3 spans 15 residues. Trimming left V 0 bases short and J 2 bases short, with 12 bases between. Germline assignment: CDR1 SGHRS and CDR2 YFSETQ. Study-wide findings and caveats: VDJ junctions from type 1 diabetes patients carried fewer insertions and larger deletions. Among all four CD4+ subsets, Type 1 diabetes patients had TCRB CDR3s that were moderately but significantly shorter. Whether HLA type influences TCRB rearrangement remained unresolved here.

Expressed TCRB transcripts were sequenced because the isolated RNA had all been reverse transcribed beforehand. Profiling relied on immunoSEQ multiplex PCR, and the TCRdb table lists in-frame clones only, not all of them. In the table there are more than 250,000 clones, roughly 21% of which are singletons. Staining for CD45RO/CCR7/CD25/CD127/CD95/CD27 allowed sorting of CD4+ naive, central memory, regulatory and stem cell-like memory cells. This receptor was obtained from a woman aged 40 to 50 with type 1 diabetes. V and J are TRBV5-1 and TRBJ2-7, with D unclear. Sequenced: naive CD4+ T cells from blood. In nucleotides, the CDR3 is TGCGCCAGCAGCTTGGGGGCAGCTCCGACCTACGAGCAGTACTTC. Encoded protein: CASSLGAAPTYEQYF.